These 3 T cell receptor beta chains share one sample of origin, sequenced in a study of cytomegalovirus exposure and HLA in healthy donors. Primers for the PCR totalled 60 Vbeta and 13 Jbeta. TCRdb keeps only in-frame clones here, not all; method: immunoSEQ multiplex PCR. The table lists more than 130,000 clones, around 80% of them singletons. Specimen: PBMCs. Receptor source: a male donor in good health and CMV-seronegative.

There are a few counts of this clone. The V gene is TRBV4-2, the J gene TRBJ2-5; tentatively, D is TRBD2 (6 bases). Germline loops: CDR1 LGHNA, CDR2 YNFKEQ. Trimming shortened V by 0 bases and J by 5 bases, and 10 bases separated the two germline ends. CDR3 length equals 14 residues. As DNA, the CDR3 is TGTGCCAGCAGCCAAGAGGCCGGGGGTGAGACCCAGTACTTC. Its translation is CASSQEAGGETQYF.

The chain joins TRBV11-2 to TRBJ2-1, with TRBD1 matching 7 bases. The CDR3 is made up of 16 amino acids. Germline-derived CDR1 and CDR2 are SGHAT and FQNNGV. Unmatched junction bases numbered 6, after V lost 3 bases and J lost 1 base. This chain's CDR3 is CASSFDRASSYNEQFF. DNA for the CDR3: TGTGCCAGCAGCTTCGACAGGGCTAGTTCCTACAATGAGCAGTTCTTC.

This clone came up a few times. In nucleotides, the CDR3 is TGTGCCAGCAGTTCAGGCGGGGGCTTACTCTACGAGCAGTACTTC. It specifies CASSSGGGLLYEQYF. The rearrangement links TRBV28 to TRBJ2-7; D is possibly TRBD2 (7 bases). Germline V gives CDR1 MDHEN, CDR2 SYDVKM. The CDR3 runs 15 residues. Trimming removed 4 bases from V and 3 bases from J, with 16 bases in between.